Presented here are 13 T cell receptor beta chains from one specimen sequenced in a study of HIV-infected patients and healthy controls. TCRdb reprocessed the 5' RACE reads with MiXCR, giving one entry per CDR3 protein. The table includes about 63,000 distinct CDR3 sequences, less than 20% detected once. The sample was CD4+ T cells from blood. Receptors were obtained from a human donor in good health.

The rearrangement uses TRBV30 and TRBJ2-1, with D hard to call. Germline CDR1 GTSNPN, CDR2 SVGIG (reference sequence). The CDR3 is 12 residues long. Trimming removed 0 bases from V and 13 bases from J, with 13 bases in between. CDR3 DNA sequence: TGTGCCTGGAGTGTTAGTGGGGAAGGTCAGTTCTTC. This gives the protein CAWSVSGEGQFF.

The CDR3 sequence: CATSRGSGPSQETQYF. The DNA of the CDR3 is TGTGCCACCAGCAGAGGCTCAGGCCCGTCCCAAGAGACCCAGTACTTC. The genes are TRBV15 and TRBJ2-5; D is ambiguous. Trimming left V 1 base short and J 1 base short, with 13 bases between. The CDR3 contains 16 residues. Germline assignment: CDR1 LNHNV and CDR2 YYDKDF (reference sequence).

This chain uses TRBV4-3 with TRBJ2-7; possibly TRBD1 or TRBD2 for D (5 bases each). CDR3 length: 17 amino acids. The V gene lost 1 base and the J gene lost 2 bases, with 18 bases spanning the gap. Germline assignment: CDR1 LGHNA and CDR2 YSLEER. The CDR3 loop reads CASSQGAWDGQAYEQYF. The CDR3 nucleotides read TGCGCCAGCAGCCAAGGGGCTTGGGACGGTCAAGCCTACGAGCAGTACTTC.

This clonotype was recorded at least ten times. V and J are TRBV7-8 and TRBJ2-3; TRBD2 matches at 7 bases. Germline CDR1 SGHVS, CDR2 FQNEAQ. With 5 bases clipped from V and 3 bases from J, the junction kept 20 bases outside the gene matches. The length of the CDR3 is 19 residues. The CDR3 coding sequence is TGTGCCAGCAGCCACACTGCACTAGCGACCCCCGTTGGTACAGATACGCAGTATTTT. Protein product: CASSHTALATPVGTDTQYF.

This clonotype was detected only once. This chain connects TRBV6-2 or TRBV6-3 to TRBJ2-2; 7 positions agree with TRBD1. The junction had 2 bases not matched to a gene; V was cut back by 8 bases and J by 2 bases. This CDR3 region has 13 residues. Germline V gene data show CDR1 as MNHEY and CDR2 as SVGEGT. The CDR3 protein is CASRDRNTGELFF. The CDR3 DNA is TGTGCCAGCCGGGACAGAAACACCGGGGAGCTGTTTTTT.

In DNA form, the CDR3 reads TGTGCCAGCTCACCAAGTGAGGGCCGAAATTCACCCCTCCACTTT. Its translation is CASSPSEGRNSPLHF. V gene TRBV18 combines with J gene TRBJ1-6, with unresolved D. Germline CDR1 reads KGHSH; CDR2 reads LQKENI. This CDR3 spans 15 amino acids. Trimming pared 2 bases from V and 7 bases from J, leaving 12 bases between. Full variable domain (rest looked up from reference TRBV18 and TRBJ1-6): NAGVMQNPRHLVRRRGQEARLRCSPMKGHSHVYWYRQLPEEGLKFMVYLQKENIIDESGMPKERFSAEFPKEGPSILRIQQVVRGDSAAYFCASSPSEGRNSPLHFGNGTRLTVT.

This clonotype was seen many times. The J gene is TRBJ2-2, the V gene TRBV5-5; D may be TRBD1 (6 bases). Trimming stripped 2 bases from V and 6 bases from J, with 14 bases between. Germline V gene sequence: CDR1 SGHKS, CDR2 YYEKEE (reference sequence). The CDR3 is 15 amino acids. The DNA for the CDR3 is TGTGCCAGCAGCTTTACAGGGTTGATTGCCGGGGAGCTGTTTTTT. Protein sequence: CASSFTGLIAGELFF.

The chain recombines TRBV5-1 with TRBJ1-5; no clear D. The ends were cut back, 4 bases at V and 2 bases at J, with 10 bases in the middle. Germline V gene sequence: CDR1 SGHRS, CDR2 YFSETQ. The CDR3 consists of 14 residues. Here the CDR3 reads CASSDGGGNQPQHF. The CDR3 DNA reads TGCGCCAGCAGCGACGGTGGGGGCAATCAGCCCCAGCATTTT. Variable domain in full (rest from reference TRBV5-1 and TRBJ1-5): KAGVTQTPRYLIKTRGQQVTLSCSPISGHRSVSWYQQTPGQGLQFLFEYFSETQRNKGNFPGRFSGRQFSNSRSEMNVSTLELGDSALYLCASSDGGGNQPQHFGDGTRLSIL.

In its sample, this clonotype was seen many times. The CDR3 reads CASSYSGLSTDTQYF. The CDR3 bases are TGTGCCAGCAGTTACTCGGGATTGAGCACAGATACGCAGTATTTT. The chain recombines TRBV6-5 with TRBJ2-3; D gene uncertain. Germline assignment: CDR1 MNHEY and CDR2 SVGAGI. The CDR3 spans 15 residues. V lost 0 bases, J lost 0 bases, and 7 bases lay in between.

The rearrangement links TRBV2 to TRBJ1-2, with D hard to call. Germline CDR1 SNHLY, CDR2 FYNNEI. The ends were cut back, 0 bases at V and 3 bases at J, with 5 bases in the middle. The CDR3 is 13 residues long. The CDR3 region is CASSEARDYGYTF. CDR3 bases: TGTGCCAGCAGTGAAGCGCGAGACTATGGCTACACCTTC. The full variable domain, completed using reference TRBV2 and TRBJ1-2, is EPEVTQTPSHQVTQMGQEVILRCVPISNHLYFYWYRQILGQKVEFLVSFYNNEISEKSEIFDDQFSVERPDGSNFTLKIRSTKLEDSAMYFCASSEARDYGYTFGSGTRLTVV.

The rearrangement links TRBV12-3 or TRBV12-4 to TRBJ2-7, with a possible D match to TRBD2 (5 bases). The CDR3 has 14 amino acids. Trimming left V 6 bases short and J 1 base short, with 13 bases between. This chain's CDR3 is CASRSGFGSYEQYF. CDR3 sequence (DNA): TGTGCCAGCAGGTCGGGGTTTGGGTCCTACGAGCAGTACTTC.

The table lists this clonotype with a count of one. This rearrangement joins TRBV6-2 or TRBV6-3 to TRBJ2-7; D is perhaps TRBD1 (6 bases). The ends were cut back, 5 bases at V and 4 bases at J, with 21 bases in the middle. Germline V gives CDR1 MNHEY, CDR2 SVGEGT. This CDR3 comprises 16 residues. The CDR3 region has the DNA TGTGCCAGCAGTCACCATGGACAGTTTAAGGGGTACGAGCAGTACTTC. This gives the protein CASSHHGQFKGYEQYF.

The chain couples TRBV20-1 to TRBJ1-3; TRBD1 might be the D (5 bases). This CDR3 spans 17 amino acids. The V and J ends lost 0 bases and 0 bases respectively, with 15 bases between them. In germline, CDR1 is DFQATT, CDR2 SNEGSKA (reference sequence). This chain's CDR3 is CSARDRGTVDSGNTIYF. The CDR3 nucleotides are TGCAGTGCTAGAGATAGGGGAACCGTCGACTCTGGAAACACCATATATTTT.